This T cell receptor (beta chain) was sequenced during a study of T-cell reconstitution after alpha-beta-depleted transplantation in children. Unique molecular identifiers were incorporated during preparation of the TCRbeta library. TCRdb analysed the PCR reads with MiXCR anew, one entry per CDR3 protein. The table includes under 300,000 distinct CDR3 sequences, about 8.8% detected once. This clonotype occurred many times. V dropped 0 bases and J dropped 3 bases, with 18 bases sitting between them. The germline gives CDR1 DFQATT, CDR2 SNEGSKA (reference sequence). This CDR3 comprises 17 residues. The input for sequencing was PBMCs from the stem cell graft donor, taken from the stem cell graft. This sequence was found in a human donor who donated a stem cell graft to a child with SCID. This chain connects TRBV20-1 to TRBJ1-5; perhaps TRBD1 as D (6 bases). The CDR3 loop is CSARDMARGANNQPQHF. The CDR3 coding sequence is TGCAGTGCTAGAGATATGGCAAGGGGGGCCAACAATCAGCCCCAGCATTTT.